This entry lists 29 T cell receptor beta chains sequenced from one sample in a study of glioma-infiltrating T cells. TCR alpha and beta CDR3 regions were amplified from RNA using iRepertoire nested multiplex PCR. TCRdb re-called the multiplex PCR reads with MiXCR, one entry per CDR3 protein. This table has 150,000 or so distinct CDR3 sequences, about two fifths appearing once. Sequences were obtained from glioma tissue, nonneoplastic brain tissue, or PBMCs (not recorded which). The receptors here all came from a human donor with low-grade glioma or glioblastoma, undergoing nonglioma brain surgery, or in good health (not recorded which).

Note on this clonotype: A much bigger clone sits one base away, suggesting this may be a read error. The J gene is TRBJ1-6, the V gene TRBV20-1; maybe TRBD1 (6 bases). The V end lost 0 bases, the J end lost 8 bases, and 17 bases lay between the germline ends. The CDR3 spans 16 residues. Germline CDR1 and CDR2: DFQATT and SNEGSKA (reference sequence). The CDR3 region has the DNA TGCAGTGCTAGAGATCCGCGGGGGCAGGAATATTCACCCCTCCACTTT. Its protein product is CSARDPRGQEYSPLHF.

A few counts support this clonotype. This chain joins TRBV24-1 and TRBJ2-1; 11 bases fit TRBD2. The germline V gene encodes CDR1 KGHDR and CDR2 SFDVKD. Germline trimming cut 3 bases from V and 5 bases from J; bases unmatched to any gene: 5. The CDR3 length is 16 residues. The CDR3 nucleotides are TGTGCCACCAGTGATCCACTAGCGGGGGACCACAATGAGCAGTTCTTC. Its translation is CATSDPLAGDHNEQFF.

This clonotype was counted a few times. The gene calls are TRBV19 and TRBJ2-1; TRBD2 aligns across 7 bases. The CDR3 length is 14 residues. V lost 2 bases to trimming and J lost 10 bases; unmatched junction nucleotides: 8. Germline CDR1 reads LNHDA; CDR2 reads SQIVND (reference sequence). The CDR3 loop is CASSINGDYSEQFF. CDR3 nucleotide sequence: TGTGCCAGTAGTATAAACGGGGACTACTCAGAGCAGTTCTTC.

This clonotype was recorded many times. CDR3 nucleotides: TGCAGTGCTAACTCCCCAGCAGATACGCAGTATTTT. Protein: CSANSPADTQYF. The chain has TRBV20-1 and TRBJ2-3; D not resolved. CDR1 DFQATT and CDR2 SNEGSKA come from the germline V gene (reference sequence). V was cut by 4 bases and J by 4 bases, with 9 bases left in between. There are 12 residues in the CDR3.

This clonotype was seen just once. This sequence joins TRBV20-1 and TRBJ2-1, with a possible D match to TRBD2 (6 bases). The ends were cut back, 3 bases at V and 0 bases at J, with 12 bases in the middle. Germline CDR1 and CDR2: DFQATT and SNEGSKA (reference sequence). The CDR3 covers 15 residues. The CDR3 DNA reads TGCAGTGCTAGGGGAGCGGGTAGCTCCTACAATGAGCAGTTCTTC. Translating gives CSARGAGSSYNEQFF.

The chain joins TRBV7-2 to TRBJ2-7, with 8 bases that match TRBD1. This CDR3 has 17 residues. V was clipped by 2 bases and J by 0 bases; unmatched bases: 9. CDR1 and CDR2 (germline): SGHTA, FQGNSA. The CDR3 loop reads CASSLPRQGSSSYEQYF. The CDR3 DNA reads TGTGCCAGCAGCTTACCCCGACAGGGGTCGAGCTCCTACGAGCAGTACTTC.

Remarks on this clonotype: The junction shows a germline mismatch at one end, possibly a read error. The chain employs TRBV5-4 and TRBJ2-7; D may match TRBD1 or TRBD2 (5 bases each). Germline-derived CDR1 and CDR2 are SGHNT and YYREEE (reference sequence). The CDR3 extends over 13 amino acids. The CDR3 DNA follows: TGTGCCCGCAGCTTTCATGGGGGCTACGAGCAGTACTTC. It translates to CARSFHGGYEQYF.

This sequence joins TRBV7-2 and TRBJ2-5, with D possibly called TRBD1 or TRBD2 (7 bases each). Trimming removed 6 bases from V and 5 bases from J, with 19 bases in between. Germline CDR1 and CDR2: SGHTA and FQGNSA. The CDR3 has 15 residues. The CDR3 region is CASRPAGDSEETQYF. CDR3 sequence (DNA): TGTGCCAGCAGACCTGCGGGGGACAGTGAGGAGACCCAGTACTTC.

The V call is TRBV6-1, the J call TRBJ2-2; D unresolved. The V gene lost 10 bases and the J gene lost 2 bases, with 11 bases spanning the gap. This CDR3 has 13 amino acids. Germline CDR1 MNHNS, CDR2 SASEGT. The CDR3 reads CAITEDNTGELFF. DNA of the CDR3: TGTGCCATAACCGAGGACAACACCGGGGAGCTGTTTTTT.

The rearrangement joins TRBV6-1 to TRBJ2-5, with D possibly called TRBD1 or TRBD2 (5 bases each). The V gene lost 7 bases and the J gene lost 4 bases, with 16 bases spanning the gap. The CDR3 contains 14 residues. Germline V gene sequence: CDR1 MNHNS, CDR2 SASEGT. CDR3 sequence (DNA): TGTGCCAGCACGGGATCCGGGGCGGGAGAGACCCAGTACTTC. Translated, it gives CASTGSGAGETQYF.

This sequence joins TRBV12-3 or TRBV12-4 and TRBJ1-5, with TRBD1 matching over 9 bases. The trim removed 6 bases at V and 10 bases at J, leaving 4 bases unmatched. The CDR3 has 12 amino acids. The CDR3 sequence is CASRGQGLPQHF. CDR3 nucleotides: TGTGCCAGCAGGGGACAGGGTTTACCCCAGCATTTT.

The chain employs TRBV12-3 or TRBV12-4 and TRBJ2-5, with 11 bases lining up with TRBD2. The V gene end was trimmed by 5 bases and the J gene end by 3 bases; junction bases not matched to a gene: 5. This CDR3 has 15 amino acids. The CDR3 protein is CASSTSGSWKETQYF. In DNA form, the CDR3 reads TGTGCCAGCAGTACTAGCGGGAGCTGGAAAGAGACCCAGTACTTC.

This CDR3 is CASSQDLQETQYF. DNA for the CDR3: TGCGCCAGCAGCCAAGACTTACAAGAGACCCAGTACTTC. This rearrangement joins TRBV4-3 to TRBJ2-5; D is unresolved. V gave up 0 bases and J gave up 2 bases, with 4 bases separating them. Germline V CDR1 and CDR2: LGHNA, YSLEER. The CDR3 extends over 13 amino acids.

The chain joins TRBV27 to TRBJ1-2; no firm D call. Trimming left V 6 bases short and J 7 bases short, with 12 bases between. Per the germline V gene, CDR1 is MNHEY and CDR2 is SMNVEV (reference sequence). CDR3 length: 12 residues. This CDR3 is CASREALSGYTF. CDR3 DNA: TGTGCCAGCAGGGAAGCCCTTAGTGGCTACACCTTC.

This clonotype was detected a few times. The CDR3 loop reads CASSLDRGYTEAFF. Here the CDR3 DNA reads TGTGCCAGCAGCTTAGACAGGGGATACACTGAAGCTTTCTTT. This chain uses TRBV7-2 with TRBJ1-1, with 7 bases aligning to TRBD1. The CDR3 has 14 amino acids. CDR1 and CDR2 from the germline V gene are SGHTA and FQGNSA. With V trimmed by 1 base and J by 3 bases, 2 bases remained unmatched.

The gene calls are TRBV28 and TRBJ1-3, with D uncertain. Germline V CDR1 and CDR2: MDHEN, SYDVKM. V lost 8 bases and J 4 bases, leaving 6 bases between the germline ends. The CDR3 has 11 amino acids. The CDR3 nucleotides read TGTGCCAGCCTTAAAGGAAACACCATATATTTT. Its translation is CASLKGNTIYF.

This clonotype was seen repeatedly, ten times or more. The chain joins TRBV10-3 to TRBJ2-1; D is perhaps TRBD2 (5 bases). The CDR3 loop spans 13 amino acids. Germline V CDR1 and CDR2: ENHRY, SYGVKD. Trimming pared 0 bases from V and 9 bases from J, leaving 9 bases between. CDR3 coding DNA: TGTGCCATCAGTGAGTCCTTAGCGATTGAGCAGTTCTTC. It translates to CAISESLAIEQFF.

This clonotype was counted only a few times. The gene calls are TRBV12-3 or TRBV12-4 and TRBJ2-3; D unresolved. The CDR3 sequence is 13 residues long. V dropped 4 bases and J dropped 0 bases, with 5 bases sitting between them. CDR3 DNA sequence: TGTGCCAGCAGTTCATCTAGCACAGATACGCAGTATTTT. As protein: CASSSSSTDTQYF.

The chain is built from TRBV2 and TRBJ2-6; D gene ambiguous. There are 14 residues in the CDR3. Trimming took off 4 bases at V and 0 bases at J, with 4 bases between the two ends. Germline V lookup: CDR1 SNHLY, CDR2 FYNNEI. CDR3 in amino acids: CASSAISGANVLTF. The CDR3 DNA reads TGTGCCAGCAGTGCTATCTCTGGGGCCAACGTCCTGACTTTC. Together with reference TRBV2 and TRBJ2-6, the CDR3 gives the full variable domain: EPEVTQTPSHQVTQMGQEVILRCVPISNHLYFYWYRQILGQKVEFLVSFYNNEISEKSEIFDDQFSVERPDGSNFTLKIRSTKLEDSAMYFCASSAISGANVLTFGAGSRLTVL.

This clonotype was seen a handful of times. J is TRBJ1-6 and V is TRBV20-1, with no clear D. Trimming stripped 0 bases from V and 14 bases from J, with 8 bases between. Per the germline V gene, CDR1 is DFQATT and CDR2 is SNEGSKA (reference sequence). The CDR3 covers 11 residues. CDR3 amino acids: CSARDDLTLHF. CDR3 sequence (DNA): TGCAGTGCTAGAGACGATCTAACCCTCCACTTT.

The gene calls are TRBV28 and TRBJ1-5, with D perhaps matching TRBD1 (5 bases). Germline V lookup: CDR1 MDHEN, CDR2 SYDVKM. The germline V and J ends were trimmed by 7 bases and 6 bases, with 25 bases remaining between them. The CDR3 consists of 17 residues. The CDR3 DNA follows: TGTGCCAGCACCCCCACCTTTAGGCGCAGGGAGAGTCAGCCCCAGCATTTT. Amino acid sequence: CASTPTFRRRESQPQHF.

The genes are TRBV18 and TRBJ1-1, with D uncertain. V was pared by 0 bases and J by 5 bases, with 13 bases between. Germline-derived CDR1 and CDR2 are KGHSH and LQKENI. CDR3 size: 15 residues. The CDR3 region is CASSPPGKTGTEAFF. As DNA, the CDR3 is TGTGCCAGCTCACCACCAGGAAAAACCGGGACTGAAGCTTTCTTT.

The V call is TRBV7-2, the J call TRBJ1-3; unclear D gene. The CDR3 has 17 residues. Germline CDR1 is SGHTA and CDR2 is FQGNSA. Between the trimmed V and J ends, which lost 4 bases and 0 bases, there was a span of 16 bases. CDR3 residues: CASSSPIDGFSGNTIYF. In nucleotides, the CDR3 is TGTGCCAGCAGCTCTCCCATAGACGGCTTCTCTGGAAACACCATATATTTT.

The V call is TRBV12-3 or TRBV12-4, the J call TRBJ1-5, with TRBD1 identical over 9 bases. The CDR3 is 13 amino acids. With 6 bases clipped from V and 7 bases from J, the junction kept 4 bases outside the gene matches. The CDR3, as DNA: TGTGCCAGCAGACCGGACAGGGGACAGCCCCAGCATTTT. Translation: CASRPDRGQPQHF.

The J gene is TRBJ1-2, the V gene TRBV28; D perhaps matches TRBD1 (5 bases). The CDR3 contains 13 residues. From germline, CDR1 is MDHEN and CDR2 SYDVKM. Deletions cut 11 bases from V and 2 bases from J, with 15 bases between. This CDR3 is CAAYRTLNYGYTF. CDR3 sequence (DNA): TGTGCCGCCTACAGGACCTTGAACTATGGCTACACCTTC.

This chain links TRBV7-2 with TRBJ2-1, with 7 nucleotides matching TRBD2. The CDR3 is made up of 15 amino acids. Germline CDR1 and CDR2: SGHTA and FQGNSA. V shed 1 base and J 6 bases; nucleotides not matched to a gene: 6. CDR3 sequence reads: CASSLGLAVLNEQFF. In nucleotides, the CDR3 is TGTGCCAGCAGCTTAGGTCTAGCGGTACTCAATGAGCAGTTCTTC. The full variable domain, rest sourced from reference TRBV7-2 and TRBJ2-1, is GAGVSQSPSNKVTEKGKDVELRCDPISGHTALYWYRQSLGQGLEFLIYFQGNSAPDKSGLPSDRFSAERTGGSVSTLTIQRTQQEDSAVYLCASSLGLAVLNEQFFGPGTRLTVL.

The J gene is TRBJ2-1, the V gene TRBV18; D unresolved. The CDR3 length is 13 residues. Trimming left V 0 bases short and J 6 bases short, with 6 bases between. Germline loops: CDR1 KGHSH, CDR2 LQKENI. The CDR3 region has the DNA TGTGCCAGCTCACCACCGAGTAGCAATGAGCAGTTCTTC. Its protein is CASSPPSSNEQFF.

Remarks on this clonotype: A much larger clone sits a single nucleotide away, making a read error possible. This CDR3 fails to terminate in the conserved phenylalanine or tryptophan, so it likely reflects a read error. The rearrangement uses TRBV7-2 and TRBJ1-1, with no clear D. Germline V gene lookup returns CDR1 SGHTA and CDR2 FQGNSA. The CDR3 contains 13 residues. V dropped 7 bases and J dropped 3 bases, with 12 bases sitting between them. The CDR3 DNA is TGTGCCAGCACCCAATATAGACACACTGAAGCTTTCTTG. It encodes CASTQYRHTEAFL.

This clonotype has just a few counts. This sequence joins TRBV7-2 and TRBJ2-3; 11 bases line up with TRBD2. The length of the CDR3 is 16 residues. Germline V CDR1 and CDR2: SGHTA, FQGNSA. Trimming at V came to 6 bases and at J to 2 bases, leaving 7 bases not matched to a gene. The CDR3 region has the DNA TGTGCCAGCAGTCGGAGACTAGCGGGACCCACAGATACGCAGTATTTT. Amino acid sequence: CASSRRLAGPTDTQYF.